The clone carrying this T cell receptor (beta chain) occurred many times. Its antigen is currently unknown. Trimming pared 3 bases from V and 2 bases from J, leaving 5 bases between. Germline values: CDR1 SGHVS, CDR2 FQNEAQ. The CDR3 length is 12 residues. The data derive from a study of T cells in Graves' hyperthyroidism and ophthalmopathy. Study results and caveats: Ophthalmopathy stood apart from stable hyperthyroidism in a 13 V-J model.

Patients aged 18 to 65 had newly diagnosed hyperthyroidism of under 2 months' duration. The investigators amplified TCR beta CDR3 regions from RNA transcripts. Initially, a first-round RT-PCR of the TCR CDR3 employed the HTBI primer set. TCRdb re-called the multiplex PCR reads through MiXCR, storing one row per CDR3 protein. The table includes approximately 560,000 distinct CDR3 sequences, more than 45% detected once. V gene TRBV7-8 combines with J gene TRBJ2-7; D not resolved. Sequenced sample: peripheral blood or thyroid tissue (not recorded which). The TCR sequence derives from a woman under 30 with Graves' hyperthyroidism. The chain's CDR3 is CASSFPTYEQYF. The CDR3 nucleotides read TGTGCCAGCAGCTTCCCCACCTACGAGCAGTACTTC.